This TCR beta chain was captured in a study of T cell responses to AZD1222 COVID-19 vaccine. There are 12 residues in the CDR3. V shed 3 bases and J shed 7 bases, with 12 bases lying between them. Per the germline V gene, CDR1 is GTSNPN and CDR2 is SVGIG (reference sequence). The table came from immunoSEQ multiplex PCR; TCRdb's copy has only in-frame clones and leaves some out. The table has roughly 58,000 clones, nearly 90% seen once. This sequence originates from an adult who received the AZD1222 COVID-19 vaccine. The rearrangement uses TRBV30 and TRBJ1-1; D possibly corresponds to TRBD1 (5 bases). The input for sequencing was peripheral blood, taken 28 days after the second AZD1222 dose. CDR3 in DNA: TGTGCCTGGAGCAGGGTCGCGATTGAAGCTTTCTTT. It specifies CAWSRVAIEAFF.